The rows below give T cell receptor beta chains drawn from one sample of a study of human CD8 memory T cell subsets. Each CDR3 protein gets one entry in TCRdb, which reprocessed the 5' RACE reads and gives no DNA. This listing includes roughly 6,200 distinct CDR3 sequences. The material sequenced was CD8+ effector memory T cells (TEM) sorted from PBMCs. These receptors all stem from a human donor in good health. Both conserved end residues are part of each CDR3. For some rows the clone size is stated as once, few or many, or as a class when expanded; others skip it.

V gene: TRBV7-9; clone size: NA; J gene: TRBJ2-3; CDR3 length: 14; CDR3 protein: CASSSDEITDTQYF
V gene: TRBV28; clone size: NA; J gene: TRBJ1-1; CDR3 length: 16; CDR3 protein: CASSFLQGAGNTEAFF
V gene: TRBV11-3; clone size: NA; J gene: TRBJ2-5; CDR3 length: 17; CDR3 protein: CASSPGGGLVGQETQYF
V gene: TRBV7-8; clone size: NA; J gene: TRBJ1-5; CDR3 length: 14; CDR3 protein: CASSPRVGYQPQHF
V gene: TRBV27; clone size: NA; J gene: TRBJ2-1; CDR3 length: 13; CDR3 protein: CASSSRFYNEQFF
V gene: TRBV7-9; clone size: NA; J gene: TRBJ1-2; CDR3 length: 15; CDR3 protein: CASSLAPGFNYGYTF
V gene: TRBV7-2; clone size: NA; J gene: TRBJ2-1; CDR3 length: 15; CDR3 protein: CASSFGTRGYNEQFF
V gene: TRBV20-1; clone size: medium-sized; J gene: TRBJ2-7; CDR3 length: 16; CDR3 protein: CSARIVAKGFSYEQYF
V gene: TRBV14; clone size: NA; J gene: TRBJ2-2; CDR3 length: 14; CDR3 protein: CASSHQENTGELFF
V gene: TRBV12-3/TRBV12-4; clone size: NA; J gene: TRBJ2-7; CDR3 length: 14; CDR3 protein: CASSLAVDSYEQYF
V gene: TRBV7-9; clone size: NA; J gene: TRBJ1-1; CDR3 length: 13; CDR3 protein: CASSFTPETEAFF
V gene: TRBV7-9; clone size: NA; J gene: TRBJ2-1; CDR3 length: 13; CDR3 protein: CASSPRDGYTQFF
V gene: TRBV7-9; clone size: NA; J gene: TRBJ2-1; CDR3 length: 14; CDR3 protein: CASSLAGWDNEQFF
V gene: TRBV12-3/TRBV12-4; clone size: NA; J gene: TRBJ1-2; CDR3 length: 13; CDR3 protein: CASSPGTAYGYTF
V gene: TRBV7-2; clone size: medium-sized; J gene: TRBJ2-2; CDR3 length: 12; CDR3 protein: CASSPATGELFF
V gene: TRBV27; clone size: NA; J gene: TRBJ2-7; CDR3 length: 14; CDR3 protein: CASSSLDGKYEQYF
V gene: TRBV6-2/TRBV6-3; clone size: NA; J gene: TRBJ2-7; CDR3 length: 18; CDR3 protein: CASRTFPRLLAGAYEQYF